The following is a TCR beta chain sequence with its context. This entry is derived from a study of blood T cell repertoires in COVID-19. This study enrolled people aged about 18 to 100 from roughly 24 US geographic areas. Two negative PCRs, clearance, or symptom resolution had been documented for recovered Cohort 3 donors. This table comes from immunoSEQ multiplex PCR, and its TCRdb copy is limited to in-frame clones, with some not included. The repertoire consists of a few hundred thousand clones, with about four fifths occurring once and the leading ten covering approximately 3.6%. V lost 5 bases to trimming and J lost 2 bases; unmatched junction nucleotides: 6. The CDR3 totals 14 residues. Germline V gene data show CDR1 as SGHAT and CDR2 as FQDESV (reference sequence).

Sequencing was done on a sample of PBMCs or T cells enriched from blood (not recorded which). This clonotype was obtained from a man between 50 and 59 years old who had recovered from COVID-19. The V gene is TRBV11-1, the J gene TRBJ2-7; 7 bases match TRBD1. The CDR3 spells CASSADRRAYEQYF. In DNA form, the CDR3 reads TGTGCCAGCAGCGCGGACAGGAGAGCCTACGAGCAGTACTTC.